Presented here are 17 T cell receptor beta chains from one specimen sequenced in a study of T cell changes during pregnancy in multiple sclerosis. The repertoire was sequenced with immunoSEQ multiplex PCR; TCRdb's copy has only in-frame clones and lacks some. The table lists around 26,000 clones, about 88% of them singletons. Sequences were derived from CD4+ T cells from peripheral blood mononuclear cells, sampled in the first trimester of pregnancy. The receptors originated from a female donor in good health, enrolled as a control in a pregnancy study.

This chain joins TRBV5-1 and TRBJ2-3; D is possibly TRBD2 (5 bases). With 4 bases removed from V and 1 base from J, the gap between germline ends came to 10 bases. Germline V gene lookup returns CDR1 SGHRS and CDR2 YFSETQ. The CDR3 runs 14 residues. CDR3 region: CASSPALGTDTQYF. Written as DNA, the CDR3 is TGCGCCAGCAGCCCTGCACTAGGCACAGATACGCAGTATTTT.

This chain links TRBV2 with TRBJ2-7, with TRBD1 matching 9 bases. From germline, CDR1 is SNHLY and CDR2 FYNNEI. Germline trimming cut 7 bases from V and 1 base from J; bases unmatched to any gene: 2. CDR3 length: 13 residues. The CDR3 DNA reads as TGTGCCAGCACCGGGACAGGGTCCTACGAGCAGTACTTC. This codes for CASTGTGSYEQYF.

Here the CDR3 DNA reads TGTGCCACCAGCAGAGATCGAATGGGAGCAGATACGCAGTATTTT. Residues: CATSRDRMGADTQYF. The chain uses TRBV15 and TRBJ2-3, with D maybe TRBD2 (5 bases). The CDR3 totals 15 residues. Between the trimmed V and J ends, which lost 0 bases and 4 bases, there was a span of 11 bases. Germline lookup yields CDR1 LNHNV and CDR2 YYDKDF (reference sequence).

This clone was detected only once. V is TRBV6-5 and J is TRBJ2-7; 8 nucleotides line up with TRBD1. V was clipped by 6 bases and J by 2 bases; unmatched bases: 9. Germline assignment: CDR1 MNHEY and CDR2 SVGAGI. CDR3 length: 15 amino acids. In nucleotides, the CDR3 is TGTGCCAGCAGATCCGGACAGGGTGGGACCTACGAGCAGTACTTC. Its protein product is CASRSGQGGTYEQYF.

This rearrangement joins TRBV7-9 to TRBJ2-3, with 7 bases aligning to TRBD2. Trimming took 5 bases from V and 6 from J; bases not matched to a gene: 8. This CDR3 contains 14 residues. Per the germline V gene, CDR1 is SEHNR and CDR2 is FQNEAQ (reference sequence). The CDR3 nucleotides are TGTGCCAGCAGCCCCGGGGAGGGTTCGGATACGCAGTATTTT. It encodes CASSPGEGSDTQYF.

The V call is TRBV10-3, the J call TRBJ2-1, with TRBD1 matching 7 bases. The CDR3 is 13 amino acids. Trimming removed 5 bases from V and 8 bases from J; junction bases left unmatched: 6. Germline V lookup: CDR1 ENHRY, CDR2 SYGVKD. In nucleotides, the CDR3 is TGTGCCATCAGTAGACAGGGTGGGGATGAGCAGTTCTTC. It specifies CAISRQGGDEQFF.

The chain couples TRBV5-1 to TRBJ1-1; D remains unclear. Germline loops: CDR1 SGHRS, CDR2 YFSETQ. Trimming pared 4 bases from V and 1 base from J, leaving 11 bases between. The CDR3 has 14 residues. The CDR3 coding sequence is TGCGCCAGCAGCCTCCAGACGGGGAACACTGAAGCTTTCTTT. This encodes CASSLQTGNTEAFF.

This chain uses TRBV30 with TRBJ1-5, with D perhaps matching TRBD1 (5 bases). This CDR3 has 15 residues. V lost 5 bases and J lost 9, with 23 bases in between. Germline V lookup: CDR1 GTSNPN, CDR2 SVGIG (reference sequence). The CDR3 loop reads CAWAGKDTGTWPQHF. The CDR3 DNA reads as TGTGCCTGGGCGGGGAAGGACACCGGCACATGGCCCCAGCATTTT.

This rearrangement joins TRBV5-1 to TRBJ2-7; 11 bases agree with TRBD1. The CDR3 consists of 15 residues. Germline CDR1 reads SGHRS; CDR2 reads YFSETQ. V shed 3 bases and J 3 bases; nucleotides not matched to a gene: 5. This CDR3 is CASSYAGTGGYEQYF. The CDR3 DNA is TGCGCCAGCAGCTATGCCGGGACAGGGGGCTACGAGCAGTACTTC.

The chain combines TRBV19 with TRBJ1-4, with unresolved D. There are 15 residues in the CDR3. V lost 5 bases to trimming and J lost 7 bases, with 17 bases between them. Germline V gene sequence: CDR1 LNHDA, CDR2 SQIVND (reference sequence). CDR3 bases: TGTGCCAGTAGTGTCTTGGGAGCGGATGGTGAAAAACTGTTTTTT. It translates to CASSVLGADGEKLFF.

This sequence joins TRBV5-4 and TRBJ2-2; perhaps TRBD1 as D (5 bases). Trimming left V 4 bases short and J 5 bases short, with 18 bases between. CDR3 length: 16 amino acids. CDR1 is SGHNT and CDR2 is YYREEE in the germline V gene (reference sequence). The CDR3 region has the DNA TGTGCCAGCAGCAACGACAGAATAAGGAGAACCGGGGAGCTGTTTTTT. Translating gives CASSNDRIRRTGELFF.

The CDR3 DNA reads TGTGCCAGCAGCCCCTACAGGGCTAACTATGGCTACACCTTC. Its translation is CASSPYRANYGYTF. The rearrangement uses TRBV6-6 and TRBJ1-2; D perhaps matches TRBD1 (6 bases). The CDR3 sequence is 14 residues long. Trimming removed 6 bases at V and 0 bases at J, with 11 bases between. Germline V lookup: CDR1 MNHNY, CDR2 SVGAGI (reference sequence).

The chain uses TRBV15 and TRBJ1-5; TRBD1 is a possible D gene (5 bases). The CDR3 covers 15 residues. Germline lookup yields CDR1 LNHNV and CDR2 YYDKDF (reference sequence). The V end was cut by 3 bases, the J end by 0 bases, with 9 bases between. CDR3 nucleotide sequence: TGTGCCACCAGCAGCGGGGGGTATAGCAATCAGCCCCAGCATTTT. Translation: CATSSGGYSNQPQHF.

This sequence joins TRBV19 and TRBJ1-2; D may be TRBD1 (6 bases). This CDR3 has 12 residues. The V end lost 10 bases, the J end lost 4 bases, and 13 bases lay between the germline ends. Germline lookup yields CDR1 LNHDA and CDR2 SQIVND (reference sequence). The CDR3 region has the DNA TGTGCCACCTTGACAGGCGGCTATGGCTACACCTTC. Its protein product is CATLTGGYGYTF.

V and J are TRBV18 and TRBJ1-2, with 7 nucleotides matching TRBD1. J was trimmed by 5 bases and V by 0 bases; bases with no gene match: 12. The V gene's germline CDR1 is KGHSH and CDR2 LQKENI. The CDR3 spans 17 residues. CDR3 in DNA: TGTGCCAGCTCACCACCGGCAGGGGGTATTATGAATTATGGCTACACCTTC. The encoded protein is CASSPPAGGIMNYGYTF.

J is TRBJ2-7 and V is TRBV18; 11 positions agree with TRBD2. J was trimmed by 0 bases and V by 3 bases; bases with no gene match: 7. Germline V gene sequence: CDR1 KGHSH, CDR2 LQKENI. The length of the CDR3 is 17 residues. DNA for the CDR3: TGTGCCAGCTCACCTCCACTAGCGGGGGCCTTCTCCTACGAGCAGTACTTC. Its translation is CASSPPLAGAFSYEQYF.

The chain carries TRBV2 and TRBJ2-3, with 12 bases matching TRBD2. The CDR3 covers 17 residues. The germline CDR1 and CDR2 sequences are SNHLY and FYNNEI. J gave up 0 bases and V 6 bases, and 7 bases lay outside the gene matches. In DNA, the CDR3 is TGTGCCAGCAGGGCCCTCGGACTAGCGGGAAGCACAGATACGCAGTATTTT. Its translation is CASRALGLAGSTDTQYF.